This T cell receptor (beta chain) was captured in a study of blood T cell repertoires in COVID-19. As for the study in general: Specimens from acute and convalescent COVID-19 originated in the United States, Italy and Spain. PBMCs, B-cell-depleted T cells, or T cells provided the cDNA or gDNA that made up the material.

Original methodology: By means of reference gene primer amplification, nucleated cell counts were estimated. Profiled with immunoSEQ multiplex PCR; TCRdb holds only in-frame clones, not every one. From that table come the V and J calls and clone size; the DNA was used to work out D and trimming. The data show under 200,000 clones, 79% seen once. This CDR3 comprises 15 residues. Germline V gene data show CDR1 as SGHTA and CDR2 as FQGNSA. Trimming removed 1 base at V and 1 base at J, with 10 bases between. Patients from Seattle were sampled longitudinally, starting during active infection. This clone was picked up one time.

The V call is TRBV7-2, the J call TRBJ2-5, with D maybe TRBD2 (5 bases). The sequenced material came from peripheral blood. The clonotype originates from a woman aged 55-69 years with COVID-19, enrolled during active disease. The CDR3 here is CASSLVSSGQETQYF. CDR3 sequence (DNA): TGTGCCAGCAGCTTAGTGTCGAGCGGCCAAGAGACCCAGTACTTC.